This TCR beta chain was retrieved from a study of cytomegalovirus exposure and HLA in healthy donors. There are 15 residues in the CDR3. Germline loops: CDR1 SGHNT, CDR2 YYREEE (reference sequence). Unmatched junction bases numbered 5, after V lost 2 bases and J lost 2 bases. A note on this clone: What it binds is not known.

PCR amplification relied on 60 Vbeta primers (plus 13 Jbeta primers). Sequenced by immunoSEQ multiplex PCR; TCRdb stores in-frame clones only, minus some. This sample's table reports approximately 120,000 clones. Though nominally healthy at sampling, donors likely had unrecorded immune exposures. Study-wide results and limits: Some public TCRs appeared in many individuals, while most sequences were rare. For TCR beta chains, V- and J-gene trimming was later linked to a missense DCLRE1C variant.

The clonotype originates from a man in his forties in good health and CMV-seronegative. The chain couples TRBV5-4 to TRBJ2-3; 7 positions match TRBD2. The specimen was PBMCs. The CDR3 reads CASSLGSGTTDTQYF. Written as DNA, the CDR3 is TGTGCCAGCAGCTTAGGGAGCGGGACCACAGATACGCAGTATTTT. Full variable domain (remainder filled in from reference TRBV5-4 and TRBJ2-3): ETGVTQSPTHLIKTRGQQVTLRCSSQSGHNTVSWYQQALGQGPQFIFQYYREEENGRGNFPPRFSGLQFPNYSSELNVNALELDDSALYLCASSLGSGTTDTQYFGPGTRLTVL.